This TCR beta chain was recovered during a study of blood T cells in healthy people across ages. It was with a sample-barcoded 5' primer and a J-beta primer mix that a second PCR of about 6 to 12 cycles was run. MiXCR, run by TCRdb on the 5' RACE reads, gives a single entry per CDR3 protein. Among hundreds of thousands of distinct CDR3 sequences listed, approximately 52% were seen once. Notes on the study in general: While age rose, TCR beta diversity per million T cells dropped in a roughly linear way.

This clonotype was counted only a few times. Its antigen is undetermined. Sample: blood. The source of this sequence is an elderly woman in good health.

CDR3 sequence: CASSLTGRGTEAFF. In DNA form, the CDR3 reads TGTGCCAGCAGTCTGACAGGGAGAGGCACTGAAGCTTTCTTT. This chain links TRBV12-3 or TRBV12-4 with TRBJ1-1, with 7 bases matching TRBD1. The CDR3 totals 14 residues. J lost 4 bases, V lost 5 bases, and 7 bases had no gene match.